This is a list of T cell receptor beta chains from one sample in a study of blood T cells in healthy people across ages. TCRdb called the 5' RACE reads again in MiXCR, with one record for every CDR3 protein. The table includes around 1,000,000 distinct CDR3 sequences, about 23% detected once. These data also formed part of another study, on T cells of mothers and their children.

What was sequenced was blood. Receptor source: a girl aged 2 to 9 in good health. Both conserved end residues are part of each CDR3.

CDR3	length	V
CATSLRVGFDEQFF	14	TRBV24-1
CASSILPRPNEKLFF	15	TRBV7-2
CSARQGTLDGNEQFF	15	TRBV20-1
CASSLRDRYTGELFF	15	TRBV7-8
CVSSLFDETQYF	12	TRBV7-2
CSVDRDRHNEQFF	13	TRBV29-1
CASSPSGGGIGELFF	15	TRBV9
CASSLARGIRIGTGELFF	18	TRBV11-2
CASSEGQVASYEQYF	15	TRBV2
CASSKNSGGTSSYNEQFF	18	TRBV27
CASSLVAVGSGTDTQYF	17	TRBV7-3
CSARDAETQYF	11	TRBV20-1
CASSQEVDFKGFEETQYF	18	TRBV4-1
CATRGSSYNEQFF	13	TRBV7-2
CASSWFGQTTEAFF	14	TRBV6-2/TRBV6-3
CASSSPVTGKETQYF	15	TRBV28
CAISTRKMGSANYGYTF	17	TRBV10-3
CASGLAPTSSF	11	TRBV12-5
CASSFRLAGVAETQYF	16	TRBV5-1
CASSQEAANNEQFF	14	TRBV4-2
CASSYAPQQLVTDTQYF	17	TRBV7-8
CASSVDGLTSGGNNEQFF	18	TRBV9
CASSLALGMVEGETQYF	17	TRBV12-3/TRBV12-4
CASSQGPAGGRDTQYF	16	TRBV4-3
CASSLVTKGDEQYF	14	TRBV7-9
CASSYKGQGRTDTQYF	16	TRBV6-5
CASSLIGIVQDLSGANVLTF	20	TRBV11-1
CASSLNGVAGANVLTF	16	TRBV7-2
CSAFGLAGDQLSYEQYF	17	TRBV20-1
CASSIGVRVVETQYF	15	TRBV7-2
CASSLARTSGIPYEQYF	17	TRBV5-1
CASSPMDTKKETQYF	15	TRBV4-1
CSVQGIQETQYF	12	TRBV29-1
CASSLDGGASQYF	13	TRBV9
CASSRGDRGGYEQYF	15	TRBV6-5
CASSLVILINDTDTQYF	17	TRBV7-9
CASGSPFWNTQYF	13	TRBV12-5
CSAPTVSSSYNEQFF	15	TRBV20-1
CASSFSHRGLVEAFF	15	TRBV12-3/TRBV12-4
CASSLAPNYGYTF	13	TRBV7-8
CASSLLWAATNEKLFF	16	TRBV7-9
CASSPTRQGPPGELFF	16	TRBV7-2
CASSLQPTDTQYF	13	TRBV28
CATSRDMGVNQPQHF	15	TRBV15
CASSQGAADRAYGYTF	16	TRBV7-3